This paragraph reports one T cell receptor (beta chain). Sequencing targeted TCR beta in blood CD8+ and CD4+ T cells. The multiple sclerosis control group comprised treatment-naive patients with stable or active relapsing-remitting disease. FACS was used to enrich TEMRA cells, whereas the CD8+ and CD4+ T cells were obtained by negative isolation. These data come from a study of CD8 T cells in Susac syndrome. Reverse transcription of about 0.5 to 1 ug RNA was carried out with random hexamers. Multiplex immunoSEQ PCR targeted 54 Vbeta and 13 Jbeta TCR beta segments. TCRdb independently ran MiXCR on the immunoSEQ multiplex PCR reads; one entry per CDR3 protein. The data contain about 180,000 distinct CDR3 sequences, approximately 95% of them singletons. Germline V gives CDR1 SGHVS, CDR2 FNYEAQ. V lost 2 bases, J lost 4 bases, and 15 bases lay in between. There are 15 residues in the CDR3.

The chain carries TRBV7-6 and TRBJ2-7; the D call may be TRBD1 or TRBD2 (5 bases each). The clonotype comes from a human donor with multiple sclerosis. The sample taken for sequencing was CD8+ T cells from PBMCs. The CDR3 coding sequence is TGTGCCAGCAGCTTATCTCCGGGACGAGCGTACGAGCAGTACTTC. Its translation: CASSLSPGRAYEQYF.